Listed here are 5 T cell receptor beta chains from one sample, sequenced in a study of blood T cell repertoires in COVID-19. Produced via immunoSEQ multiplex PCR; TCRdb's table is partial and in-frame only. The sample records a few hundred thousand clones, around 88% being singletons. Sample: peripheral blood. These receptors were obtained from a woman in her twenties or thirties who had recovered from COVID-19.

In this sample, this clone turned up once. CDR3 protein: CASSPAYEQYF. The CDR3 region has the DNA TGTGCCAGCTCACCCGCCTACGAGCAGTACTTC. The chain carries TRBV18 and TRBJ2-7; D uncertain. The CDR3 is made up of 11 amino acids. V shed 3 bases and J shed 2 bases, with 2 bases lying between them. Per the germline V gene, CDR1 is KGHSH and CDR2 is LQKENI.

In DNA, the CDR3 is TGTGCCAGCAGCGGAGGACAGCAGGAGACCCAGTACTTC. Translated: CASSGGQQETQYF. The chain uses TRBV9 and TRBJ2-5, with D possibly TRBD1 on 6 matching bases. Germline V lookup: CDR1 SGDLS, CDR2 YYNGEE. The CDR3 covers 13 residues. The germline V and J ends were trimmed by 3 bases and 5 bases, with 11 bases remaining between them.

The V and J genes are TRBV7-9 and TRBJ2-5, with 9 bases fitting TRBD1. Germline loops: CDR1 SEHNR, CDR2 FQNEAQ (reference sequence). Trimming took 4 bases from V and 4 from J; bases not matched to a gene: 7. The CDR3 spans 15 residues. The CDR3 region has the DNA TGTGCCAGCAGCTCAGGGGACAGGGTGGGAGAGACCCAGTACTTC. Its protein is CASSSGDRVGETQYF.

About this clone itself: One junction end disagrees with the germline gene, perhaps due to a read error. The rearrangement uses TRBV6-5 and TRBJ2-1, with D tentatively TRBD2 (7 bases). Looked up from germline, CDR1 is MNHEY and CDR2 is SVGAGI. This CDR3 region has 16 residues. In DNA form, the CDR3 reads TGTGCCAACAGTTATAACGAGCGGGGACACGCCGGTGAGCAGTTCTTC. This translates into CANSYNERGHAGEQFF.

The rearrangement links TRBV24-1 to TRBJ2-2, with TRBD2 matching over 7 bases. V was clipped by 2 bases and J by 3 bases; unmatched bases: 11. Germline CDR1 reads KGHDR; CDR2 reads SFDVKD. The CDR3 loop spans 18 amino acids. CDR3 DNA sequence: TGTGCCACCAGTGATTGGGGGGGAAGCTCTTTCGACACCGGGGAGCTGTTTTTT. Amino acid sequence: CATSDWGGSSFDTGELFF.